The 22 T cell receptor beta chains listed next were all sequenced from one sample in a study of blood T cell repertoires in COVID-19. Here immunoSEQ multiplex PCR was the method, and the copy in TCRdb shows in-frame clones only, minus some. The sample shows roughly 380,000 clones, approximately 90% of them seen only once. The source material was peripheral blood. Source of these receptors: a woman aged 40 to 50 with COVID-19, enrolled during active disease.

CDR3 residues: CASSIVAPTTGDTEAFF. CDR3 DNA: TGTGCCAGTAGTATAGTTGCCCCCACGACAGGGGACACTGAAGCTTTCTTT. V usage is TRBV19 and J usage is TRBJ1-1; 8 nucleotides match TRBD1. Trimming took 1 base from V and 3 from J; bases not matched to a gene: 10. This CDR3 is built from 17 residues. The germline V gene has CDR1 LNHDA and CDR2 SQIVND (reference sequence).

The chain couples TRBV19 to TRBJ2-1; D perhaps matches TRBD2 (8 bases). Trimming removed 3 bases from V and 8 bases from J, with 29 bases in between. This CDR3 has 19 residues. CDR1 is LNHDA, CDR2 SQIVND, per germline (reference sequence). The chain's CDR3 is CASSIRRGVRTGTVDEQFF. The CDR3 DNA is TGTGCCAGTAGTATCCGGCGGGGGGTAAGAACTGGGACAGTAGATGAGCAGTTCTTC.

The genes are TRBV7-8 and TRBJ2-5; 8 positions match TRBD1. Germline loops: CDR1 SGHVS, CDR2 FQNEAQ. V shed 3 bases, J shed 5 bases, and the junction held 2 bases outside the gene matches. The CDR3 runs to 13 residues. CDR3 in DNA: TGTGCCAGCAGCTTGGGACAGGAGGAGACCCAGTACTTC. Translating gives CASSLGQEETQYF.

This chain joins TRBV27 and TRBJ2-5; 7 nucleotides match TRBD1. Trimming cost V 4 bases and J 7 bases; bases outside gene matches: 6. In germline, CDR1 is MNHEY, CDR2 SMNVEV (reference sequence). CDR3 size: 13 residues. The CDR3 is CASSSGQVWTQYF. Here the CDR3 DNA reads TGTGCCAGCAGTTCCGGACAGGTCTGGACCCAGTACTTC.

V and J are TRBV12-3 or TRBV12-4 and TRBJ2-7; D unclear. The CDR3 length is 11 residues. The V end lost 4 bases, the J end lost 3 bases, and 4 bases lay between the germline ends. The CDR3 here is CASSSFYEQYF. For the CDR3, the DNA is TGTGCCAGCAGTTCCTTCTACGAGCAGTACTTC.

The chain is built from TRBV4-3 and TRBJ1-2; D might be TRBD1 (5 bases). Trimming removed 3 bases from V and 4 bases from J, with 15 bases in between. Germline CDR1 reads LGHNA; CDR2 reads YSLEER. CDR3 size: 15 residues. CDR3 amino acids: CASSHAGLWGYGYTF. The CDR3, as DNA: TGCGCCAGCAGCCATGCAGGGTTGTGGGGCTATGGCTACACCTTC.

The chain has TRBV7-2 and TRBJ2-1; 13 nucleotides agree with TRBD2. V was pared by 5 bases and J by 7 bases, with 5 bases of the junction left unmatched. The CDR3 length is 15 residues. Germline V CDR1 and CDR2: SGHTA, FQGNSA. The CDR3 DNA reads TGTGCCAGCAGCCCCAGGGGACTAGCGGGGAATGAGCAGTTCTTC. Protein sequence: CASSPRGLAGNEQFF.

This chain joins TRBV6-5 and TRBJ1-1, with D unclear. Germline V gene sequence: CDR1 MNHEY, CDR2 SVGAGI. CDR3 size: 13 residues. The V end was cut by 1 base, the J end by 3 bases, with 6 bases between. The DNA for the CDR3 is TGTGCCAGCAGTTACTTTGGCTACACTGAAGCTTTCTTT. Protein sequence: CASSYFGYTEAFF.

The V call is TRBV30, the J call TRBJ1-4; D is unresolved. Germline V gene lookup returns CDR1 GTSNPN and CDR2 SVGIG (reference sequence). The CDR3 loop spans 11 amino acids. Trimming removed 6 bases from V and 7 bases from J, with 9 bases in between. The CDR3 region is CACEFSEKLFF. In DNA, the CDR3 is TGTGCCTGTGAATTCAGTGAAAAACTGTTTTTT.

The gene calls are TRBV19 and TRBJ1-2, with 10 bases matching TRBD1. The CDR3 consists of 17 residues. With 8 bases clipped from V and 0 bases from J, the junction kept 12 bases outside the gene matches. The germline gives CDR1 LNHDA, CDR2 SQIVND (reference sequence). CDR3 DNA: TGTGCCAGTGATGGGACCCCGGGACAGGGGACTAACTATGGCTACACCTTC. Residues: CASDGTPGQGTNYGYTF.

The chain's CDR3 is CASSRVRTSSSTDTQYF. In DNA, the CDR3 is TGTGCCAGCAGCAGGGTCAGGACTTCCTCTAGCACAGATACGCAGTATTTT. The V call is TRBV21-1, the J call TRBJ2-3; the D call of TRBD2 is as the table states it, not checked on the DNA. TRBV21-1 counts as a pseudogene. The CDR3 runs 17 residues.

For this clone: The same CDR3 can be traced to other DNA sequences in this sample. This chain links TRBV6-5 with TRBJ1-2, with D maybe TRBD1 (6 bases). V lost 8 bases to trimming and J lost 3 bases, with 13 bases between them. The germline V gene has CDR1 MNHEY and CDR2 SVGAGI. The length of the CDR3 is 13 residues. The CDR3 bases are TGTGCCAGCTCTCGGGGGGGCGACTATGGCTACACCTTC. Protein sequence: CASSRGGDYGYTF.

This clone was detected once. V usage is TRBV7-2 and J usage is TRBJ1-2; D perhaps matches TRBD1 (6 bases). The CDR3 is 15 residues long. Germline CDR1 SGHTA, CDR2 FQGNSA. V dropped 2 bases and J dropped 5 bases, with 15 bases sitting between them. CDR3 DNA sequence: TGTGCCAGCAGCTTATCGCAGGGGACGGAGTATGGCTACACCTTC. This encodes CASSLSQGTEYGYTF.

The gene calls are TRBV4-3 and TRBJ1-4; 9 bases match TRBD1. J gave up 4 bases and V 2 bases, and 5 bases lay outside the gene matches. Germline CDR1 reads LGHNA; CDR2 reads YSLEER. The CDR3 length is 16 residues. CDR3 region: CASSQTTGGYNEKLFF. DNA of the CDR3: TGCGCCAGCAGCCAAACTACAGGGGGCTATAATGAAAAACTGTTTTTT.

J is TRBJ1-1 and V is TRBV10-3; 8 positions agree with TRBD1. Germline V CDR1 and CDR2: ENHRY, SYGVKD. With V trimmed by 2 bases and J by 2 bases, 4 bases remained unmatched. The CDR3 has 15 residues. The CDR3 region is CAISEAGGENTEAFF. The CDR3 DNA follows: TGTGCCATCAGTGAGGCAGGGGGCGAAAACACTGAAGCTTTCTTT.

CDR3 residues: CASSLGVRDTGELFF. DNA for the CDR3: TGTGCCAGCAGCTTAGGGGTCCGGGACACCGGGGAGCTGTTTTTT. The J gene is TRBJ2-2, the V gene TRBV7-2; D gene uncertain. V was shortened by 1 base and J by 3 bases, with 9 bases between the two germline ends. Per germline, CDR1 SGHTA and CDR2 FQGNSA. The CDR3 is made up of 15 amino acids.

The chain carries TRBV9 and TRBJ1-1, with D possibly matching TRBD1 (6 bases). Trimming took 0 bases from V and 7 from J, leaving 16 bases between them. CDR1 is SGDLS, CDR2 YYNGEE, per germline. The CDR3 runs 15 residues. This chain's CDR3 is CASSVANREMGEAFF. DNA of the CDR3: TGTGCCAGCAGCGTAGCTAACAGGGAAATGGGTGAAGCTTTCTTT.

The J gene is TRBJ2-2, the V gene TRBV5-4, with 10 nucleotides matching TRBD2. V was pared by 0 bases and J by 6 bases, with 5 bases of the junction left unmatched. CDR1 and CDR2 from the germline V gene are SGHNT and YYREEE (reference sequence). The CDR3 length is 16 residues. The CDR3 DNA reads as TGTGCCAGCAGCTTGGGCGGGAGCGGGAGGGCCGGGGAGCTGTTTTTT. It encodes CASSLGGSGRAGELFF.

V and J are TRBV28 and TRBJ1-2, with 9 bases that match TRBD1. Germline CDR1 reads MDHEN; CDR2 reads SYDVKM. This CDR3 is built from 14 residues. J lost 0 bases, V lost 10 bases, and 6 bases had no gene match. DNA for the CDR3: TGTGCCACCAAGAGGACAGGGGCTAACTATGGCTACACCTTC. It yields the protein CATKRTGANYGYTF.

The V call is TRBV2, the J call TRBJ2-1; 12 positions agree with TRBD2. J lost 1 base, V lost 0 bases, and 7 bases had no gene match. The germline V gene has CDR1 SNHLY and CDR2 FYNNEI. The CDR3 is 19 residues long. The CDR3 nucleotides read TGTGCCAGCAGTGAAGCGCTTGTAACTAGCGGGAGGTCCTACAATGAGCAGTTCTTC. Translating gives CASSEALVTSGRSYNEQFF. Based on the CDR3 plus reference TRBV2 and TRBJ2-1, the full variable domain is EPEVTQTPSHQVTQMGQEVILRCVPISNHLYFYWYRQILGQKVEFLVSFYNNEISEKSEIFDDQFSVERPDGSNFTLKIRSTKLEDSAMYFCASSEALVTSGRSYNEQFFGPGTRLTVL.

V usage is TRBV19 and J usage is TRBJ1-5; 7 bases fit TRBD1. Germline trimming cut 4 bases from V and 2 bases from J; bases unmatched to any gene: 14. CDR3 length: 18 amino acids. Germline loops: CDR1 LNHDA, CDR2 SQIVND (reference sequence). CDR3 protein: CASSTAIDRVRRNQPQHF. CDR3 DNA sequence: TGTGCCAGTAGTACCGCTATCGACAGGGTACGTCGCAATCAGCCCCAGCATTTT.

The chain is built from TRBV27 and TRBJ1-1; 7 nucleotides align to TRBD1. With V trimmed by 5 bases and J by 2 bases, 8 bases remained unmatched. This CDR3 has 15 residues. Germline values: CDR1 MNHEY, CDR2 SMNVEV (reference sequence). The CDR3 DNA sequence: TGTGCCAGCAGTCCAACGACAGGGTTCAACACTGAAGCTTTCTTT. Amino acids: CASSPTTGFNTEAFF.